The T cell receptor (beta chain) under discussion was sequenced for a study of shared clonotypes between healthy human individuals. Whole-study findings and limits: Richness estimates generally favored naive over memory subsets. The researchers took only blood, and tissue repertoires probably look different.

Note on this clone: What it recognizes is unknown.

Only in-frame clones appear in the TCRdb table, and some are missing; sequencing was by immunoSEQ multiplex PCR. Among about 1 million clones listed, more than 60% were seen once. Subsets obtained from CD4+ cells comprised CD45RA+ naive and CD45RA-negative memory cells. The germline gives CDR1 LNHDA, CDR2 SQIVND (reference sequence). V was shortened by 5 bases and J by 0 bases, with 11 bases between the two germline ends. This CDR3 is built from 16 residues. The source is a man between 18 and 29 years old in good health. The specimen sequenced was memory CD4+ T cells sorted from blood. Subset defined: CD45RA-negative fraction. The gene calls are TRBV19 and TRBJ2-6; no clear D gene. The CDR3 loop reads CASSPKGNSGANVLTF. DNA of the CDR3: TGTGCCAGTAGTCCCAAAGGGAACTCTGGGGCCAACGTCCTGACTTTC.